This T cell receptor beta chain comes out of a study of CD8 T cells in ankylosing spondylitis (dated by TCRdb to between 2016 and 2019). Context from the whole study: The study set out to find disease-linked TCR variants by profiling T cell receptor beta repertoires in ankylosing spondylitis patients and healthy donors. In total, the full study cohort was made up of some 110 healthy donors and some 26 ankylosing spondylitis patients. Peripheral blood was sampled, and synovial fluid was also collected from ankylosing spondylitis patients.

Broad study findings and their caveats: The disease-linked clones had a CD8+ phenotype and were found at relatively low frequencies in peripheral blood. Significant enrichment of the disease-linked clones was reported in matched synovial fluid samples from ankylosing spondylitis patients. Some TCR beta motif variants had previously been reported in synovial fluid and blood of reactive arthritis patients, which suggested common disease-initiation mechanisms. Blood from ankylosing spondylitis patients appeared to be characterized by a TCR beta motif composed of 7 to 9 highly homologous amino acid variants.

Sequencing was carried out with an Illumina HiSeq 2500. TCR beta libraries were prepared by quantitative 5'-RACE with molecular barcodes. In the original analysis: Disease-linked TCR variants were identified with a new computational method built on a probabilistic model of VDJ rearrangement. The public reads were reanalyzed by TCRdb: fastp trimming at Q25, MiXCR alignment, in-frame beta chains only. Merged by CDR3 protein, the rows form single entries marked with the most common genes and DNA. The V and J calls here are based on TCRdb, not the publication. The sample table records a few hundred thousand distinct CDR3 sequences; 8% of these occur just once. The ten biggest clones cover 13% to 15% of the sample. Between the V and J ends, shortened by 1 base and 6 bases respectively, the junction contains 10 bases. The germline V gene provides CDR1 SQVTM and CDR2 ANQGSEA. The CDR3 covers 12 residues, taking in both the cysteine and the phenylalanine. The retained sequence is limited to the CDR3, 36 bases, with the frame set at the first base.

Remarks on this clonotype: Its specific antigen is unknown. Base quality data are lacking; no much larger clone is found one base away.

Sequencing was performed on blood, either unsorted or a sorted T cell fraction (not recorded which). This receptor was obtained from a male donor with ankylosing spondylitis. The sequence is built from TRBV29-1 and TRBJ2-7; the D match is possibly TRBD1 or TRBD2, with 6 bases aligned in each. The CDR3 in this case is CSVEGWGAEQYF. The bases are TGCAGCGTTGAAGGGTGGGGGGCCGAGCAGTACTTC.